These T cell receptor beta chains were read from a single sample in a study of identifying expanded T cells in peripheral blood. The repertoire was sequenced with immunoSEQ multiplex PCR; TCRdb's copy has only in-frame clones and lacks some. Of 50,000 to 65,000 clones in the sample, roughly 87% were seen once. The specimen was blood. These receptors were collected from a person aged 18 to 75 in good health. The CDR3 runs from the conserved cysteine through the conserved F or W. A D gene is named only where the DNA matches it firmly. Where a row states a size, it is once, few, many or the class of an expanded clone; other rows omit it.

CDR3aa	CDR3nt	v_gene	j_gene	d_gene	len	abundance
CASSHFSGSTDTQYF	TGCGCCAGCAGCCATTTCAGCGGGAGCACAGATACGCAGTATTTT	TRBV4-3	TRBJ2-3	NA	15	NA
CASSPSGSSGNEQFF	TGTGCCAGCAGCCCAAGCGGGAGTAGTGGAAATGAGCAGTTCTTC	TRBV7-9	TRBJ2-1	TRBD2	15	NA
CASSLIGPEYGYTF	TGTGCCAGCAGCCTCATCGGCCCAGAGTATGGCTACACCTTC	TRBV5-4	TRBJ1-2	NA	14	NA
CASSAQGGNEQFF	TGTGCCAGCAGCGCACAGGGGGGCAATGAGCAGTTCTTC	TRBV7-3	TRBJ2-1	TRBD1	13	NA
CASSELYQGPLFAQHF	TGTGCCAGCAGTGAACTTTATCAGGGCCCCTTGTTCGCCCAGCATTTT	TRBV6-1	TRBJ1-5	NA	16	NA
CASSLGYEQYF	TGCGCCAGCAGCTTGGGCTACGAGCAGTACTTC	TRBV5-1	TRBJ2-7	NA	11	NA
CASRRGTGAREQYF	TGTGCCAGCAGGAGGGGGACAGGGGCACGCGAGCAGTACTTC	TRBV6-5	TRBJ2-7	TRBD1	14	NA
CASSLFGDGEYYGYTF	TGTGCCAGCAGTTTATTCGGGGACGGGGAATACTATGGCTACACCTTC	TRBV28	TRBJ1-2	NA	16	NA
CASSRIQGGISYSPLHF	TGTGCCAGCAGCCGAATCCAGGGGGGTATAAGTTATTCACCCCTCCACTTT	TRBV5-4	TRBJ1-6	TRBD1	17	NA
CASRNGAFIGSDGYTF	TGTGCCAGCAGAAACGGGGCTTTCATAGGCAGTGATGGCTACACCTTC	TRBV7-2	TRBJ1-2	NA	16	NA
CAISESMGDEKLFF	TGTGCCATCAGTGAGTCGATGGGGGACGAAAAACTGTTTTTT	TRBV10-3	TRBJ1-4	NA	14	once
CASSLGTIGEQYF	TGTGCCAGCAGCCTTGGGACTATCGGAGAGCAGTACTTC	TRBV5-5	TRBJ2-7	TRBD2	13	NA
CASSSQRGQDNEQFF	TGTGCCAGCAGCTCCCAGCGGGGACAAGACAATGAGCAGTTCTTC	TRBV5-4	TRBJ2-1	NA	15	NA
CAISRDTNQPQHF	TGTGCCATCAGCCGGGACACAAATCAGCCCCAGCATTTT	TRBV10-3	TRBJ1-5	NA	13	NA
CASSLGDHQETQYF	TGCGCCAGCAGCTTGGGGGACCACCAAGAGACCCAGTACTTC	TRBV5-1	TRBJ2-5	NA	14	NA
CAWSVQGRQPQHF	TGTGCCTGGAGTGTACAGGGAAGGCAGCCCCAGCATTTT	TRBV30	TRBJ1-5	NA	13	medium-sized
CASSERGAAADTQYF	TGTGCCAGCAGTGAGCGGGGGGCAGCGGCAGATACGCAGTATTTT	TRBV6-4	TRBJ2-3	TRBD2	15	NA
CASSLYRGETQYF	TGTGCCAGCTCTCTTTACAGGGGAGAGACCCAGTACTTC	TRBV18	TRBJ2-5	TRBD1	13	NA
CASTDRGRVYEQYF	TGTGCCAGCACAGACAGGGGGCGGGTTTACGAGCAGTACTTC	TRBV28	TRBJ2-7	TRBD1	14	NA
CATSRDWERGYGYTF	TGTGCCACCAGCAGAGATTGGGAGAGGGGGTATGGCTACACCTTC	TRBV15	TRBJ1-2	NA	15	NA
CASRGYPGSGQPQHF	TGTGCCAGTAGGGGATATCCAGGATCGGGGCAGCCCCAGCATTTT	TRBV19	TRBJ1-5	NA	15	once
CASSPVGAGIPSGANVLTF	TGTGCCAGTAGTCCAGTTGGGGCAGGGATACCATCTGGGGCCAACGTCCTGACTTTC	TRBV19	TRBJ2-6	NA	19	NA
CASSERFGTSGSPYEQYF	TGTGCCAGCAGTGAGCGCTTCGGGACTAGCGGGAGTCCCTACGAGCAGTACTTC	TRBV25-1	TRBJ2-7	TRBD2	18	once
CASGLLDREGNEQFF	TGTGCCAGCGGACTTCTGGACAGGGAGGGCAATGAGCAGTTCTTC	TRBV25-1	TRBJ2-1	NA	15	NA
CASSAQRGYSYEQYF	TGTGCCAGCAGTGCACAGAGGGGGTACTCCTACGAGCAGTACTTC	TRBV27	TRBJ2-7	NA	15	NA
CASSFDSGGFYEQYF	TGTGCCAGCAGCTTCGATTCGGGAGGGTTCTACGAGCAGTACTTC	TRBV7-9	TRBJ2-7	TRBD2	15	NA
CAWSNNRGTEAFF	TGTGCCTGGAGTAACAACAGGGGCACTGAAGCTTTCTTT	TRBV30	TRBJ1-1	TRBD1	13	NA
CASSLMGGGPYEQYF	TGTGCCAGCAGCTTGATGGGGGGAGGCCCCTACGAGCAGTACTTC	TRBV5-5	TRBJ2-7	NA	15	NA
CASREVSRSDNQPQHF	TGTGCCAGCAGGGAGGTCTCCAGGTCTGACAATCAGCCCCAGCATTTT	TRBV2	TRBJ1-5	NA	16	NA
CASSPNRLAGTETQYF	TGTGCCAGCTCACCTAACCGTCTAGCGGGAACAGAGACCCAGTACTTC	TRBV18	TRBJ2-5	TRBD2	16	NA
CASGRNSEETQYF	TGTGCCAGCGGTCGAAATAGCGAAGAGACCCAGTACTTC	TRBV2	TRBJ2-5	NA	13	NA
CASSFAGEETQYF	TGTGCCAGCAGCTTCGCGGGTGAAGAGACCCAGTACTTC	TRBV7-2	TRBJ2-5	NA	13	few
CASTRLGVQETQYF	TGTGCCAGCACCCGTCTTGGGGTCCAAGAGACCCAGTACTTC	TRBV2	TRBJ2-5	NA	14	NA
CASSGTGRASVGQPQHF	TGTGCCAGCAGCGGAACCGGGCGAGCTTCAGTGGGTCAGCCCCAGCATTTT	TRBV7-8	TRBJ1-5	NA	17	NA
CASSTYNEQFF	TGTGCCAGCTCGACCTACAATGAGCAGTTCTTC	TRBV27	TRBJ2-1	NA	11	NA